This T cell receptor beta chain was recovered during a study of blood T cell repertoires in COVID-19. Study in general: Italy, Spain and the United States were the sources of the convalescent and acute COVID-19 samples. The analysed material was cDNA or gDNA that came from T cells, B-cell-depleted T cells, or PBMCs.

Per the original data handling: Amplification of reference gene primers was used by the study to estimate nucleated cell counts. The repertoire was sequenced with immunoSEQ multiplex PCR; TCRdb's copy has only in-frame clones and lacks some. The V and J calls and clone size come from that table; D and trimming were worked out from the DNA. This table holds 150,000 or so clones, 80% to 85% found once. This CDR3 is built from 15 residues. V was clipped by 6 bases and J by 7 bases; unmatched bases: 12. Per the germline V gene, CDR1 is MDHEN and CDR2 is SYDVKM. The sequenced sample consisted of peripheral blood. This clonotype was obtained from an older woman with acute or convalescent COVID-19. The V gene is TRBV28, the J gene TRBJ2-1, with 7 bases fitting TRBD2. This CDR3 reads CASSQTGTTTNEQFF. The CDR3, as DNA: TGTGCCAGCAGCCAAACCGGGACTACTACGAATGAGCAGTTCTTC.